This T cell receptor beta chain was profiled in a study of cytomegalovirus exposure and HLA in healthy donors. General study results and limits: In vitro work confirmed that a few CMV-associated chains recognize CMV antigens. With DRB1 most and HLA-C fewest, TCR association rates differed between HLA loci in a later analysis.

60 Vbeta and 13 Jbeta primers were used in PCR. Sequencing used immunoSEQ multiplex PCR; TCRdb keeps in-frame clones, though not all of them. This table has around 100,000 clones, approximately 73% appearing once. Notes on this clone: Antigen unknown.

The ends lost 3 bases at V and 5 bases at J; junction bases unmatched: 14. The CDR3 contains 17 residues. Germline V gives CDR1 KGHSH, CDR2 LQKENI. The sequencing input was PBMCs. The genes are TRBV18 and TRBJ2-7, with TRBD2 matching over 9 bases. The source of this sequence is a woman aged 18-30 years in good health and CMV-seropositive. The CDR3 sequence: CASSPRTSAGWIHEQYF. For the CDR3, the DNA is TGTGCCAGCTCACCTCGGACTAGCGCGGGGTGGATCCACGAGCAGTACTTC.